This T cell receptor beta chain originates from a study of OX40 agonist ivuxolimab in advanced cancers. Overall study findings and caveats: The average count of expanded clones was higher among CD8+ T cells than among CD4+. Certain nonresponders likewise exhibited a low normalized T-cell clonal expansion.

Trimming took 6 bases from V and 7 from J, leaving 10 bases between them. Germline values: CDR1 MDHEN, CDR2 SYDVKM. This CDR3 is 13 amino acids long. Clones were sequenced by immunoSEQ multiplex PCR, and TCRdb holds only the in-frame ones, with some missing. The sample carries around 69,000 clones, around 80% recorded once. To note about this clone: Its antigen is undetermined.

The sequence derives from an adult with an advanced solid tumor such as melanoma, head and neck, liver or kidney cancer. Material: CD4+ or CD8+ T cells sorted from blood, obtained in a trial of the OX40 agonist ivuxolimab. V gene TRBV28 combines with J gene TRBJ1-6; no definite D call. Here the CDR3 reads CASSLTWNSPLHF. CDR3 DNA sequence: TGTGCCAGCAGCCTTACGTGGAATTCACCCCTCCACTTT.